These 25 T cell receptor beta chains came from one sample sequenced in a study of blood T cells in healthy people across ages. Through a sample-barcoded 5' primer and a J-beta primer mix, a second PCR was run for roughly 6 to 11 cycles. TCRdb recomputed calls from the 5' RACE reads with MiXCR, one row per CDR3 protein. The sample shows some 890,000 distinct CDR3 sequences, roughly 29% of them seen only once. Separately, the same data were catalogued under a study of T cells of mothers and their children.

Sample: blood. These receptor sequences come from a woman aged 40 to 49 in good health.

The chain couples TRBV18 to TRBJ2-6; 10 nucleotides line up with TRBD1. CDR1 and CDR2 (germline): KGHSH, LQKENI. This CDR3 spans 17 amino acids. J was trimmed by 2 bases and V by 3 bases; bases with no gene match: 4. CDR3 in amino acids: CASSPGQGDPGANVLTF. CDR3 nucleotides: TGTGCCAGCTCACCCGGACAGGGGGACCCTGGGGCCAACGTCCTGACTTTC.

In this sample, this clonotype turned up a few times. A much bigger clone sits one base away, suggesting this may be a read error. V usage is TRBV20-1 and J usage is TRBJ2-5, with a tentative D call TRBD1 (5 bases). V lost 4 bases and J 3 bases, leaving 18 bases between the germline ends. This CDR3 is 15 amino acids long. Germline CDR1 and CDR2: DFQATT and SNEGSKA (reference sequence). The CDR3 nucleotides are TGCAGTGCTAACGACTTTGGACACCCCAAAGAGACCCAGTACTTC. This translates into CSANDFGHPKETQYF.

This clonotype was picked up a small number of times. The J gene is TRBJ2-3, the V gene TRBV5-1; no clear D. The V gene lost 4 bases and the J gene lost 0 bases, with 12 bases spanning the gap. The CDR3 covers 15 residues. Germline values: CDR1 SGHRS, CDR2 YFSETQ. The CDR3 protein is CASSVQHPSTDTQYF. For the CDR3, the DNA is TGCGCCAGCAGCGTACAGCACCCTAGCACAGATACGCAGTATTTT. Looking up the rest from reference TRBV5-1 and TRBJ2-3 gives the full variable domain: KAGVTQTPRYLIKTRGQQVTLSCSPISGHRSVSWYQQTPGQGLQFLFEYFSETQRNKGNFPGRFSGRQFSNSRSEMNVSTLELGDSALYLCASSVQHPSTDTQYFGPGTRLTVL.

For the CDR3, the DNA is TGCAGTGCTAGAGATATACAGGGTTTCCCCTACGAGCAGTACTTC. As protein: CSARDIQGFPYEQYF. The chain employs TRBV20-1 and TRBJ2-7; maybe TRBD1 (6 bases). V was pared by 0 bases and J by 2 bases, with 14 bases between. This CDR3 contains 15 residues. CDR1 is DFQATT, CDR2 SNEGSKA, per germline (reference sequence).

This clonotype showed up just a few times. This may stem from a read error, because a much larger clone lies one nucleotide away. The chain is built from TRBV29-1 and TRBJ2-5; D may be TRBD1 or TRBD2 (5 bases each). Trimming took 1 base from V and 11 from J, leaving 14 bases between them. The germline gives CDR1 SQVTM, CDR2 ANQGSEA. The CDR3 totals 12 residues. The chain's CDR3 is CSVEGGVDEQYF. The DNA of the CDR3 is TGCAGCGTTGAAGGAGGGGTGGATGAGCAGTACTTC.

The chain couples TRBV3-1 to TRBJ1-5; D gene ambiguous. V lost 5 bases and J 2 bases, leaving 10 bases between the germline ends. The germline gives CDR1 LGHDT, CDR2 YNNKEL (reference sequence). CDR3 size: 14 residues. Here the CDR3 DNA reads TGTGCCAGCAGCGAGAATTACGGCAATCAGCCCCAGCATTTT. It translates to CASSENYGNQPQHF.

V usage is TRBV18 and J usage is TRBJ2-2, with D hard to call. From germline, CDR1 is KGHSH and CDR2 LQKENI. CDR3 length equals 15 residues. Trimming took off 4 bases at V and 4 bases at J, with 13 bases between the two ends. CDR3 protein: CASSLFDGGTGELFF. The CDR3 DNA sequence: TGTGCCAGCTCACTGTTCGATGGTGGCACCGGGGAGCTGTTTTTT.

Comment on this clonotype: A junction boundary mismatches the germline segment, possibly from a read error. V usage is TRBV20-1 and J usage is TRBJ1-5, with D possibly being TRBD1 (5 bases). The CDR3 is made up of 16 amino acids. Germline CDR1 is DFQATT and CDR2 is SNEGSKA (reference sequence). The CDR3 loop reads CSARDSQEARNQPQHF. Written as DNA, the CDR3 is TGCAGTGCTAGAGATTCACAGGAAGCGCGCAATCAACCCCAGCATTTT.

This clonotype came up many times. The chain has TRBV15 and TRBJ1-5; 7 bases are shared with TRBD1. The CDR3 is 15 amino acids. With 4 bases clipped from V and 6 bases from J, the junction kept 9 bases outside the gene matches. Germline lookup yields CDR1 LNHNV and CDR2 YYDKDF (reference sequence). The DNA for the CDR3 is TGTGCCACCAGCAAACGACAGGGTATGGTTCAGCCCCAGCATTTT. Translating it yields CATSKRQGMVQPQHF.

This clonotype was detected many times. The chain is built from TRBV18 and TRBJ2-7; D is possibly TRBD2 (5 bases). The CDR3 runs to 16 residues. V shed 1 base and J shed 0 bases, with 13 bases lying between them. CDR1 and CDR2 from the germline V gene are KGHSH and LQKENI. The chain's CDR3 is CASSPQIGLTSYEQYF. The CDR3 coding sequence is TGTGCCAGCTCACCACAGATAGGACTTACCTCCTACGAGCAGTACTTC.

The V and J genes are TRBV20-1 and TRBJ1-6; D gene unclear. Germline V lookup: CDR1 DFQATT, CDR2 SNEGSKA (reference sequence). Trimming cost V 1 base and J 0 bases, with 10 bases left between them. The CDR3 runs 16 residues. CDR3 protein: CSARGETSSYNSPLHF. CDR3 nucleotides: TGCAGTGCTAGAGGGGAGACAAGCTCCTATAATTCACCCCTCCACTTT.

This clonotype has a handful of counts. The chain uses TRBV29-1 and TRBJ1-1; the match to TRBD1 covers 7 bases. This CDR3 has 14 amino acids. V lost 6 bases to trimming and J lost 0 bases; unmatched junction nucleotides: 7. Germline V gives CDR1 SQVTM, CDR2 ANQGSEA. The CDR3: CSVGDRSMNTEAFF. The CDR3 bases are TGCAGCGTCGGGGACAGATCCATGAACACTGAAGCTTTCTTT. The full variable domain, in which reference TRBV29-1 and TRBJ1-1 provide the parts outside the CDR3, is SAVISQKPSRDICQRGTSLTIQCQVDSQVTMMFWYRQQPGQSLTLIATANQGSEATYESGFVIDKFPISRPNLTFSTLTVSNMSPEDSSIYLCSVGDRSMNTEAFFGQGTRLTVV.

The gene calls are TRBV5-1 and TRBJ1-5, with D uncertain. This CDR3 spans 13 amino acids. CDR1 is SGHRS, CDR2 YFSETQ, per germline. Deletions cut 1 base from V and 7 bases from J, with 9 bases between. The CDR3 loop is CASSLWLDQPQHF. The CDR3 bases are TGCGCCAGCAGCTTGTGGCTTGACCAGCCCCAGCATTTT.

The V gene is TRBV4-1, the J gene TRBJ1-1; D gene ambiguous. CDR3 length: 16 amino acids. The V end was cut by 4 bases, the J end by 0 bases, with 15 bases between. Germline lookup yields CDR1 MGHRA and CDR2 YSYEKL. The CDR3 protein is CASSPQGAGVNTEAFF. In DNA form, the CDR3 reads TGCGCCAGCAGCCCCCAAGGAGCAGGCGTGAACACTGAAGCTTTCTTT.

V usage is TRBV5-1 and J usage is TRBJ1-6; 7 bases line up with TRBD1. V lost 4 bases to trimming and J lost 8 bases; unmatched junction nucleotides: 12. There are 16 residues in the CDR3. Germline V gene lookup returns CDR1 SGHRS and CDR2 YFSETQ. The CDR3 coding sequence is TGCGCCAGCAGCCCACAGGACAGGTCGGGAGATTCACCCCTCCACTTT. Encoded protein: CASSPQDRSGDSPLHF.

This clonotype was detected many times. This sequence joins TRBV7-9 and TRBJ2-5, with 9 bases lining up with TRBD1. The DNA matches TRBJ2-7 better at its end, which makes the J call doubtful. This CDR3 contains 15 residues. Germline values: CDR1 SEHNR, CDR2 FQNEAQ (reference sequence). Here the CDR3 DNA reads TGTGCCAGCAGATTTACCGGGACAGGGCACTCCGAGCAGTACTTC. Amino acid sequence: CASRFTGTGHSEQYF.

This clonotype was seen only a few times. A read error may account for a junction end that differs from germline. The rearrangement joins TRBV4-2 to TRBJ1-5; 7 bases map to TRBD1. The CDR3 runs to 16 residues. Germline V gene lookup returns CDR1 LGHNA and CDR2 YNFKEQ. This chain's CDR3 is CAGSQETGTSNQPQHF. CDR3 sequence (DNA): TGTGCCGGCAGCCAAGAGACAGGGACTAGCAATCAGCCCCAGCATTTT.

In regard to this clonotype: A read error may be the cause here, since a much bigger clone is one base away. The chain is built from TRBV20-1 and TRBJ1-4, with D perhaps matching TRBD1 (6 bases). Germline-derived CDR1 and CDR2 are DFQATT and SNEGSKA (reference sequence). The CDR3 runs to 14 residues. The V end was cut by 3 bases, the J end by 9 bases, with 17 bases between. CDR3 DNA: TGCAGTGCTAGTGGTGGGGGGCCTAAGAAAAAACTGTTTTTT. Encoded protein: CSASGGGPKKKLFF.

The chain combines TRBV15 with TRBJ2-5; TRBD2 matches at 7 bases. Germline loops: CDR1 LNHNV, CDR2 YYDKDF (reference sequence). Unmatched junction bases numbered 7, after V lost 1 base and J lost 5 bases. This CDR3 comprises 15 residues. CDR3 nucleotide sequence: TGTGCCACCAGCAGAGGGGGAGGGGCCATTGAGACCCAGTACTTC. Its translation is CATSRGGGAIETQYF.

This clonotype showed up just a few times. The chain has TRBV28 and TRBJ2-3; the D gene could be TRBD1 or TRBD2 (7 bases each). Per germline, CDR1 MDHEN and CDR2 SYDVKM. The CDR3 consists of 16 residues. Deletions cut 4 bases from V and 6 bases from J, with 20 bases between. CDR3 bases: TGTGCCAGCAGTTCCCCGGGACAGTCCGGGGGGGATACGCAGTATTTT. It is translated as CASSSPGQSGGDTQYF.

This clonotype was observed a handful of times. CDR3 nucleotides: TGTGCCAGCAGCTCCGGGGGATATGGGGAGCTGTTTTTT. Amino acids: CASSSGGYGELFF. The chain couples TRBV11-1 to TRBJ2-2, with D maybe TRBD2 (6 bases). Trimming removed 4 bases at V and 8 bases at J, with 11 bases between. The CDR3 length is 13 residues. The germline V gene encodes CDR1 SGHAT and CDR2 FQDESV (reference sequence).

This clonotype was counted at least ten times. The V and J genes are TRBV29-1 and TRBJ2-1, with D possibly TRBD1 on 5 matching bases. Germline CDR1 SQVTM, CDR2 ANQGSEA. CDR3 length equals 13 residues. V lost 4 bases to trimming and J lost 9 bases, with 16 bases between them. The CDR3 is CSVVAPGLREQFF. CDR3 sequence (DNA): TGCAGCGTTGTGGCGCCAGGGTTACGTGAGCAGTTCTTC.

This clonotype was seen a handful of times. One base away lies a much larger clone, so this may be a sequencing read error. The chain recombines TRBV20-1 with TRBJ2-3; D is perhaps TRBD2 (5 bases). Trimming cost V 6 bases and J 4 bases, with 14 bases left between them. The CDR3 extends over 13 amino acids. Germline V gives CDR1 DFQATT, CDR2 SNEGSKA (reference sequence). The CDR3 DNA sequence: TGCAGTGCACCATTCGGGGTCGCAGATACGCAGTATTTT. It encodes CSAPFGVADTQYF.

This clonotype was seen only a few times. V gene TRBV6-1 combines with J gene TRBJ2-7; D possibly corresponds to TRBD2 (6 bases). The CDR3 length is 15 residues. In germline, CDR1 is MNHNS, CDR2 SASEGT. The germline V and J ends were trimmed by 1 base and 2 bases, with 12 bases remaining between them. CDR3 loop: CASSEVGLGPYEQYF. CDR3 nucleotide sequence: TGTGCCAGCAGTGAAGTGGGACTGGGGCCCTACGAGCAGTACTTC.

In its sample, this clonotype was seen a few times. This chain connects TRBV12-3 or TRBV12-4 to TRBJ2-3; D gene uncertain. The CDR3 loop spans 16 amino acids. V was clipped by 1 base and J by 3 bases, with 14 bases between them. CDR3 residues: CASSLEALGSTDTQYF. The DNA of the CDR3 is TGTGCCAGCAGTTTAGAGGCACTGGGTAGTACAGATACGCAGTATTTT.